This T cell receptor beta chain was obtained from a study of blood T cell repertoires in COVID-19. Overall study: Specimens from acute and convalescent COVID-19 originated in the United States, Italy and Spain. The analysed material was cDNA or gDNA that came from T cells, B-cell-depleted T cells, or PBMCs.

V dropped 5 bases and J dropped 0 bases, with 11 bases sitting between them. The germline gives CDR1 GTSNPN, CDR2 SVGIG (reference sequence). This CDR3 comprises 14 residues. Original methodology: Cell counts per sample came from amplifying reference gene primers. Using immunoSEQ multiplex PCR, the repertoire was profiled, and TCRdb retains in-frame clones only, with some absent. D and trimming were read from the DNA, whereas the V and J calls and clone size are those reported in that table. Among about 94,000 clones, roughly 80% were seen once, and the ten largest hold roughly 19%. Sequencing was performed on peripheral blood. The chain employs TRBV30 and TRBJ1-3; possible D gene TRBD1, 6 bases. The source of this sequence is a human donor in a cohort sampled during active COVID-19. CDR3 protein: CAWAWGLSGNTIYF. In DNA, the CDR3 is TGTGCCTGGGCCTGGGGGCTCTCTGGAAACACCATATATTTT. The full variable domain, in which reference TRBV30 and TRBJ1-3 provide the parts outside the CDR3, is SQTIHQWPATLVQPVGSPLSLECTVEGTSNPNLYWYRQAAGRGLQLLFYSVGIGQISSEVPQNLSASRPQDRQFILSSKKLLLSDSGFYLCAWAWGLSGNTIYFGEGSWLTVV.